Shown below are 25 T cell receptor beta chains from a single sample sequenced in a study of CD8 T cells in ankylosing spondylitis. Via MiXCR, TCRdb re-called the 5' RACE reads, giving one row per CDR3 protein. The data contain about 360,000 distinct CDR3 sequences, 14% to 15% of them singletons. The specimen sequenced was blood, either unsorted or a sorted T cell fraction (not recorded which). The receptors stem from a male donor with ankylosing spondylitis or in good health (not recorded which).

The chain links TRBV12-3 or TRBV12-4 to TRBJ2-2; TRBD2 aligns across 9 bases. This CDR3 is 16 amino acids long. After removal of 3 bases from V and 2 bases from J, the junction contained 4 bases not matched to a gene. CDR3 residues: CASSFDSGGNTGELFF. CDR3 DNA sequence: TGTGCCAGCAGTTTTGATAGCGGGGGCAACACCGGGGAGCTGTTTTTT.

This clonotype showed up just a few times. The chain has TRBV3-1 and TRBJ1-6; D is uncertain. V was trimmed by 4 bases and J by 7 bases, leaving 14 bases between them. The V gene's germline CDR1 is LGHDT and CDR2 YNNKEL (reference sequence). There are 15 residues in the CDR3. The CDR3 protein is CASSPGKTLNSPLHF. The DNA for the CDR3 is TGTGCCAGCAGCCCCGGTAAGACACTCAATTCACCCCTCCACTTT.

The table lists this clonotype with a few counts. V usage is TRBV12-3 or TRBV12-4 and J usage is TRBJ2-2; D is unclear. V was shortened by 2 bases and J by 3 bases, with 7 bases between the two germline ends. This CDR3 is 14 amino acids long. The CDR3 nucleotides are TGTGCCAGCAGTTTATTGGGGTACACCGGGGAGCTGTTTTTT. Protein product: CASSLLGYTGELFF.

The chain carries TRBV30 and TRBJ2-7, with D uncertain. Trimming pared 8 bases from V and 0 bases from J, leaving 17 bases between. This CDR3 has 14 amino acids. The germline CDR1 and CDR2 sequences are GTSNPN and SVGIG (reference sequence). The CDR3 protein is CAGKADARSYEQYF. In DNA, the CDR3 is TGTGCCGGAAAGGCGGACGCCCGCTCCTACGAGCAGTACTTC.

This clonotype was recorded a few times. The chain has TRBV12-3 or TRBV12-4 and TRBJ2-3, with D possibly being TRBD1 or TRBD2 (7 bases each). The CDR3 has 16 residues. With 8 bases removed from V and 5 bases from J, the gap between germline ends came to 23 bases. This CDR3 reads CASAPGGAGVEDTQYF. DNA of the CDR3: TGTGCCAGCGCCCCAGGGGGGGCAGGGGTTGAAGATACGCAGTATTTT.

The table lists this clonotype with a few counts. The V call is TRBV7-9, the J call TRBJ2-7, with a possible D match to TRBD1 (5 bases). V lost 9 bases, J lost 9 bases, and 27 bases lay in between. This CDR3 is 15 amino acids long. Germline loops: CDR1 SEHNR, CDR2 FQNEAQ (reference sequence). CDR3 nucleotides: TGTGCCAGGGGGCAATTTGACCTCGGGCCGACTTGGCAGTACTTC. This codes for CARGQFDLGPTWQYF.

In this sample, this clonotype turned up a few times. The J gene is TRBJ1-2, the V gene TRBV14; the match to TRBD1 covers 8 bases. The germline gives CDR1 SGHDN, CDR2 FVKESK. The CDR3 runs to 15 residues. V gave up 4 bases and J gave up 2 bases; unmatched junction bases: 6. The CDR3 DNA follows: TGTGCCAGCAGCCGGCGCGCAGGGGGCAACTATGGCTACACCTTC. Amino acids: CASSRRAGGNYGYTF.

The chain is built from TRBV12-3 or TRBV12-4 and TRBJ2-3; 13 bases match TRBD2. V lost 2 bases to trimming and J lost 7 bases; unmatched junction nucleotides: 3. The CDR3 loop spans 15 amino acids. CDR3: CASSLLTSGRNTQYF. CDR3 nucleotide sequence: TGTGCCAGCAGTTTACTGACTAGCGGGAGGAATACGCAGTATTTT.

The rearrangement uses TRBV11-2 and TRBJ2-1; 7 nucleotides line up with TRBD2. The germline V gene encodes CDR1 SGHAT and CDR2 FQNNGV. The V segment lost 6 bases and the J segment 7 bases; nucleotides outside the gene matches: 12. The CDR3 totals 15 residues. DNA for the CDR3: TGTGCCAGCAGTTTCGAGCGGGGCCCCCTTAATGAGCAGTTCTTC. Amino acids: CASSFERGPLNEQFF.

This clonotype has ten or more counts. The V and J genes are TRBV12-3 or TRBV12-4 and TRBJ1-2; 12 bases align to TRBD1. Trimming cost V 6 bases and J 4 bases; bases outside gene matches: 3. The CDR3 runs 14 residues. CDR3 bases: TGTGCCAGCAGCGGGACAGGGGGCGGCTATGGCTACACCTTC. Its protein is CASSGTGGGYGYTF.

The rearrangement uses TRBV3-1 and TRBJ1-6; D call uncertain. This CDR3 is 14 amino acids long. Trimming stripped 4 bases from V and 6 bases from J, with 10 bases between. Per the germline V gene, CDR1 is LGHDT and CDR2 is YNNKEL (reference sequence). CDR3 loop: CASSPGRTNSPLHF. Written as DNA, the CDR3 is TGTGCCAGCAGCCCAGGACGGACTAATTCACCCCTCCACTTT.

The V gene is TRBV18, the J gene TRBJ2-7; tentative D call: TRBD1 (7 bases). The germline V gene encodes CDR1 KGHSH and CDR2 LQKENI. The CDR3 is 14 amino acids. With 3 bases removed from V and 6 bases from J, the gap between germline ends came to 15 bases. The CDR3 DNA is TGTGCCAGCTCACCGAACAGGGGAGGTTCCGAGCAGTACTTC. Translating gives CASSPNRGGSEQYF.

The chain couples TRBV2 to TRBJ2-7; D is ambiguous. The CDR3 contains 12 residues. V lost 6 bases and J lost 3, with 9 bases in between. The germline CDR1 and CDR2 sequences are SNHLY and FYNNEI. CDR3 in amino acids: CASRPGLYEQYF. CDR3 nucleotides: TGTGCCAGCAGACCGGGTCTCTACGAGCAGTACTTC.

The J gene is TRBJ2-5, the V gene TRBV29-1; D gene uncertain. V was pared by 8 bases and J by 1 base, with 11 bases between. Germline CDR1 reads SQVTM; CDR2 reads ANQGSEA. The CDR3 consists of 12 residues. CDR3 nucleotide sequence: TGCAGCTTCCCGGGCCCCCAAGAGACCCAGTACTTC. It yields the protein CSFPGPQETQYF.

V and J are TRBV30 and TRBJ2-7; 9 nucleotides agree with TRBD2. Trimming cost V 6 bases and J 12 bases; bases outside gene matches: 15. The CDR3 has 13 amino acids. CDR1 and CDR2 (germline): GTSNPN, SVGIG (reference sequence). CDR3 DNA: TGTGCCTGCCTTGGAGCGGGAGGAGGGAATCCGTACTTC. Its protein product is CACLGAGGGNPYF. Full variable domain (outside the CDR3, taken from reference TRBV30 and TRBJ2-7): SQTIHQWPATLVQPVGSPLSLECTVEGTSNPNLYWYRQAAGRGLQLLFYSVGIGQISSEVPQNLSASRPQDRQFILSSKKLLLSDSGFYLCACLGAGGGNPYFGPGTRLTVT.

This clonotype was detected a few times. The chain recombines TRBV6-1 with TRBJ1-2; D may be TRBD1 (6 bases). Germline assignment: CDR1 MNHNS and CDR2 SASEGT. Trimming removed 5 bases at V and 0 bases at J, with 16 bases between. CDR3 length: 16 residues. The DNA of the CDR3 is TGTGCCAGCAGTCCCGGGGGAGGGGGAGCTAACTATGGCTACACCTTC. It is translated as CASSPGGGGANYGYTF.

Note on this clonotype: One end of the junction is discordant with germline, which a read error may explain. The chain carries TRBV5-1 and TRBJ2-7; a possible D gene is TRBD2 (5 bases). Per the germline V gene, CDR1 is SGHRS and CDR2 is YFSETQ. The CDR3 runs 13 residues. The CDR3 nucleotides read TGCACCAGCAGCTTCGAGGGCTCCTACGAGCAGTACTTC. Its translation is CTSSFEGSYEQYF.

This chain joins TRBV20-1 and TRBJ2-1; 12 nucleotides align to TRBD2. This CDR3 spans 14 amino acids. Germline V lookup: CDR1 DFQATT, CDR2 SNEGSKA (reference sequence). J gave up 14 bases and V 6 bases, and 14 bases lay outside the gene matches. As DNA, the CDR3 is TGCAGTGCCACTGAGGCTAGCGGGAGGGGACTAGAGTTCTTC. It encodes CSATEASGRGLEFF.

This clonotype came up a few times. One junction end disagrees with the germline gene, perhaps due to a read error. This sequence joins TRBV5-1 and TRBJ2-7; 8 nucleotides align to TRBD1. CDR3 size: 14 residues. Germline V gives CDR1 SGHRS, CDR2 YFSETQ. The CDR3 loop is CASSPGQAVVRSIF. The DNA for the CDR3 is TGCGCCAGCAGCCCGGGACAGGCCGTGGTCCGAAGCATCTTC.

This clonotype was counted between two and nine times. V is TRBV10-3 and J is TRBJ2-2; 8 nucleotides line up with TRBD1. Germline-derived CDR1 and CDR2 are ENHRY and SYGVKD. The CDR3 has 16 amino acids. The V and J ends lost 5 bases and 8 bases, in that order; junction bases with no gene match: 13. CDR3 DNA sequence: TGTGCCATCAGTCCGGACAGGGTCGGAGTCGGGGGGGAGCTGTTTTTT. This gives the protein CAISPDRVGVGGELFF.

As DNA, the CDR3 is TGTGCCAGCAGCCAAGGGACAGGGGGCGGCTATGGCTACACCTTC. Translation: CASSQGTGGGYGYTF. The chain recombines TRBV3-1 with TRBJ1-2, with 11 bases that match TRBD1. Unmatched junction bases numbered 2, after V lost 1 base and J lost 4 bases. The germline gives CDR1 LGHDT, CDR2 YNNKEL (reference sequence). The CDR3 is 15 amino acids.

The chain joins TRBV30 to TRBJ2-1; a possible D gene is TRBD2 (6 bases). Germline-derived CDR1 and CDR2 are GTSNPN and SVGIG (reference sequence). This CDR3 is built from 12 residues. V was cut by 4 bases and J by 5 bases, with 9 bases left in between. In DNA form, the CDR3 reads TGTGCCTGGACTAGCGCCGACAATGAGCAGTTCTTC. Translating it yields CAWTSADNEQFF.

This clonotype has only a few counts. The genes are TRBV4-2 and TRBJ1-1; D is perhaps TRBD1 (6 bases). CDR1 and CDR2 (germline): LGHNA, YNFKEQ. The V gene lost 1 base and the J gene lost 7 bases, with 13 bases spanning the gap. The CDR3 is 14 residues long. The DNA of the CDR3 is TGTGCCAGCAGCCAAGTAGGGGGGCCCGGTGAAGCTTTCTTT. This codes for CASSQVGGPGEAFF.

This chain connects TRBV10-2 to TRBJ2-1; 13 positions agree with TRBD2. Trimming cost V 6 bases and J 1 base; bases outside gene matches: 3. The CDR3 has 16 amino acids. CDR1 and CDR2 (germline): WSHSY, SAAADI. CDR3 in DNA: TGCGCCAGCAGAGAGACTAGCGGGGGGTCCTACAATGAGCAGTTCTTC. Amino acids: CASRETSGGSYNEQFF.

The V call is TRBV20-1, the J call TRBJ2-7; 7 bases fit TRBD1. This CDR3 spans 13 amino acids. Germline V gene sequence: CDR1 DFQATT, CDR2 SNEGSKA (reference sequence). The trim removed 3 bases at V and 6 bases at J, leaving 8 bases unmatched. The CDR3 sequence: CSASNDRVSEQYF. The CDR3 coding sequence is TGCAGTGCTAGTAACGACAGGGTGAGCGAGCAGTACTTC.